This T cell receptor beta chain was recorded in a study of tumor-infiltrating lymphocytes in primary liver carcinoma. Study-wide context: Subjects presented with primary liver carcinoma managed by surgical resection. Study-level findings and limits: Overlap between tumor regions exceeded overlap of tumor with adjacent tissue or blood. Significantly larger top-250-clone fractions were found in tumors than in blood (p = 0.039).

Germline assignment: CDR1 LGHNA and CDR2 YNFKEQ. V was trimmed by 2 bases and J by 6 bases, leaving 22 bases between them. This CDR3 spans 18 amino acids. Extraction also yielded germline DNA, while blood RNA was obtained from unsorted whole blood. Investigators obtained about 3.9 milliliters of peripheral blood ahead of surgery. Points on this clonotype: Its antigen is not identified.

Making TCR beta cDNA involved around 510 ng total RNA and a constant-region primer. Three rounds of nested multiplex PCR with slightly modified ARM-PCR produced TCR beta libraries. Investigators reported that the first two PCR rounds, at 9 to 11 cycles each, used TRBV1-TRBV30 forward primers with a C-beta reverse primer. TCRdb ran MiXCR on the multiplex PCR reads and lists one entry per CDR3 protein. The repertoire holds approximately 330,000 distinct CDR3 sequences, with less than 70% as singletons. The specimen sequenced was peripheral blood. The gene calls are TRBV4-2 and TRBJ2-2, with a tentative D call TRBD1 (6 bases). The receptor was derived from a middle-aged man with primary liver carcinoma and hepatitis B virus infection. The CDR3 here is CASSQILVSGDSSGELFF. The CDR3 bases are TGTGCCAGCAGCCAAATACTTGTGTCAGGGGATTCCTCCGGGGAGCTGTTTTTT.